This TCR beta chain was found in a study of STAT5B mutations in CD4+ large granular lymphocyte leukemia. Notes on the study in general: Top patient clones used TRBV06 genes more often: 8/27 versus 2/35 in controls.

Germline lookup yields CDR1 KGHSH and CDR2 LQKENI. Trimming removed 2 bases from V and 8 bases from J, with 10 bases in between. The CDR3 loop spans 13 amino acids. Method: immunoSEQ multiplex PCR; TCRdb's copy keeps in-frame clones and lacks some. Of 20,000 or so clones in the sample, 60% to 80% are singletons; the top ten hold 30%. Comment on this clone: The antigen is undetermined.

The sequenced sample was CD4+ T cells from blood buffy coats. The clonotype originates from a human donor in good health. The chain combines TRBV18 with TRBJ2-4; D is possibly TRBD2 (6 bases). In nucleotides, the CDR3 is TGTGCCAGCTCACCAAGTAGGGAGGACATTCAGTACTTC. It yields the protein CASSPSREDIQYF.